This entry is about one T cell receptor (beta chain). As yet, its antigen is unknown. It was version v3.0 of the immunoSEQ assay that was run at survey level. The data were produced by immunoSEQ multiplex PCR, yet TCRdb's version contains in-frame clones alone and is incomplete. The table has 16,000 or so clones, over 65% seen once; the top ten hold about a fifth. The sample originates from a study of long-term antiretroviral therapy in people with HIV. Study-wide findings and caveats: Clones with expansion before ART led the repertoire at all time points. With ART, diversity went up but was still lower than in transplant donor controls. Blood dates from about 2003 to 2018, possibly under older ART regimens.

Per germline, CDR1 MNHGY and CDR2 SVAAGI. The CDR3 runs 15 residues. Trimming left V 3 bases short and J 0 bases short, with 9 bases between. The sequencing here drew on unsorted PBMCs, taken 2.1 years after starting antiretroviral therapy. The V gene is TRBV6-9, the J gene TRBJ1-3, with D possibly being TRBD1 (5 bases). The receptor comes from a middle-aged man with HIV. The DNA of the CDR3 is TGTGCCAGCAGTTACCAGGGTTACTCTGGAAACACCATATATTTT. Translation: CASSYQGYSGNTIYF.